This TCR beta chain is from a study of T cell responses to AZD1222 COVID-19 vaccine. Study-wide results and limits: Donors were mostly white British, more females; clonal diversity possibly underestimated. Baseline serology detected seropositivity in only five to seven AZD1222 recipients.

Remarks on this clone: The antigen is unknown.

The method was immunoSEQ multiplex PCR; TCRdb's version includes in-frame clones alone and lacks a portion of them. Of roughly 140,000 clones in the sample, around 88% were seen once. J gave up 3 bases and V 0 bases, and 5 bases lay outside the gene matches. The germline V gene has CDR1 SGDLS and CDR2 YYNGEE. The CDR3 spans 16 residues. The chain employs TRBV9 and TRBJ2-3; 9 bases line up with TRBD2. The source is an adult in good health. The sequenced sample was peripheral blood, obtained on day 0 of MenACWY control vaccination. This CDR3 reads CASSVGLAGITDTQYF. As DNA, the CDR3 is TGTGCCAGCAGCGTAGGGCTAGCGGGGATTACAGATACGCAGTATTTT.